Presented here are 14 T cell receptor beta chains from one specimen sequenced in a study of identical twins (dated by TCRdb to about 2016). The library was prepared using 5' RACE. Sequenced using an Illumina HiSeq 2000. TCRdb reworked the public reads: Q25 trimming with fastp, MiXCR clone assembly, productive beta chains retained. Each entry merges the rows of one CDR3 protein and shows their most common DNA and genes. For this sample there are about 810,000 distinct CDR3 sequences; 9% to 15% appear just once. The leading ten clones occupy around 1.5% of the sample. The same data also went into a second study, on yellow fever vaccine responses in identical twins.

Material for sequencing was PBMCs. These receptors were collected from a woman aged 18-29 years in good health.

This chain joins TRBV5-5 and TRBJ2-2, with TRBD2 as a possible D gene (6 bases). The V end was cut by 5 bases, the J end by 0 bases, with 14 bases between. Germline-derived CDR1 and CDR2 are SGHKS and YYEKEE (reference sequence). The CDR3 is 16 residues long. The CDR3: CASSLFSGTNTGELFF. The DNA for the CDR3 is TGTGCCAGCAGTTTGTTTAGCGGCACGAACACCGGGGAGCTGTTTTTT.

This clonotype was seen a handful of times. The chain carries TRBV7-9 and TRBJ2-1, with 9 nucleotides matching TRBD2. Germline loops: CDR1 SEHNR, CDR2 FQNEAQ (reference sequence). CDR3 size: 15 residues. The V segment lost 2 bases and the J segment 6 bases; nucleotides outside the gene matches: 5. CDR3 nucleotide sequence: TGTGCCAGCAGCTTATCACTAGCGGGCCTCAATGAGCAGTTCTTC. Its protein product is CASSLSLAGLNEQFF. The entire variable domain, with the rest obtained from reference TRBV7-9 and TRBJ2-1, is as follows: DTGVSQNPRHKITKRGQNVTFRCDPISEHNRLYWYRQTLGQGPEFLTYFQNEAQLEKSRLLSDRFSAERPKGSFSTLEIQRTEQGDSAMYLCASSLSLAGLNEQFFGPGTRLTVL.

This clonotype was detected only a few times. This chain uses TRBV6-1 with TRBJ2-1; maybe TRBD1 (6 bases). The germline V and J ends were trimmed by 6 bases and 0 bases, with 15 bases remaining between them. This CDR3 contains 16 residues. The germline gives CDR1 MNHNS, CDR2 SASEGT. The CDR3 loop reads CASRGKRGSSYNEQFF. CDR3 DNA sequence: TGTGCCAGCAGAGGTAAAAGGGGGAGCTCCTACAATGAGCAGTTCTTC.

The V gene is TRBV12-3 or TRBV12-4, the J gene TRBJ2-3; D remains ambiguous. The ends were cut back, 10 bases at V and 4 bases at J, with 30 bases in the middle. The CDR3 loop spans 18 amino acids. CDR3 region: CAIRNYIFGPGGADTQYF. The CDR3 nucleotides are TGTGCCATCAGGAACTACATATTTGGGCCCGGTGGGGCAGATACGCAGTATTTT.

CDR3 in DNA: TGTGCCAGCAGCGCCCCAGGCGCTGCAGATACGCAGTATTTT. Translation: CASSAPGAADTQYF. The chain has TRBV7-9 and TRBJ2-3; D ambiguous. The CDR3 length is 14 residues. Germline V lookup: CDR1 SEHNR, CDR2 FQNEAQ (reference sequence). Trimming pared 5 bases from V and 4 bases from J, leaving 13 bases between.

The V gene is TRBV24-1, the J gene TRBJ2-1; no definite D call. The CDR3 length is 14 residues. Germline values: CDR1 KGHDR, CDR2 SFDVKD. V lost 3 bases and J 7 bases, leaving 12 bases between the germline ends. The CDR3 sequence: CATSDRVADNEQFF. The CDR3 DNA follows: TGTGCCACCAGTGATAGAGTTGCAGATAATGAGCAGTTCTTC.

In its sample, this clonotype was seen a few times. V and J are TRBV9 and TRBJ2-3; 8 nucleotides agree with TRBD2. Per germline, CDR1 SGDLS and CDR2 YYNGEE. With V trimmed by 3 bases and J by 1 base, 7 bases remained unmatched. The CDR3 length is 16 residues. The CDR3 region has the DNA TGTGCCAGCAGCGGTAAGGCGGGAGGAGGCACAGATACGCAGTATTTT. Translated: CASSGKAGGGTDTQYF.

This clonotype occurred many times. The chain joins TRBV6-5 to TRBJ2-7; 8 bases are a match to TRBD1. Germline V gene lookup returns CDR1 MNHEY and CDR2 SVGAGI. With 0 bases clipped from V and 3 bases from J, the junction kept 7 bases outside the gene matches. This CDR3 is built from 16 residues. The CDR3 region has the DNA TGTGCCAGCAGTTACTCGTCGGGACAGGAGTACTACGAGCAGTACGTC. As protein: CASSYSSGQEYYEQYV.

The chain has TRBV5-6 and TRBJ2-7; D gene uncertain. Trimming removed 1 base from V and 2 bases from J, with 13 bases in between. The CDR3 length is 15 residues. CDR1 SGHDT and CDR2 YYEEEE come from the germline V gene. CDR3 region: CASSLLATKAYEQYF. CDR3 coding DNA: TGTGCCAGCAGCTTGTTAGCAACTAAGGCCTACGAGCAGTACTTC.

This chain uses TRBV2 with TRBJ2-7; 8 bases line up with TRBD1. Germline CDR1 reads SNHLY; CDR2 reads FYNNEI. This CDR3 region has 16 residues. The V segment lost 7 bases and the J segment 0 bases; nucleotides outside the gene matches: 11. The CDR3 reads CASIKRQTGDSYEQYF. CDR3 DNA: TGTGCCAGCATCAAGAGACAGACAGGGGACTCCTACGAGCAGTACTTC.

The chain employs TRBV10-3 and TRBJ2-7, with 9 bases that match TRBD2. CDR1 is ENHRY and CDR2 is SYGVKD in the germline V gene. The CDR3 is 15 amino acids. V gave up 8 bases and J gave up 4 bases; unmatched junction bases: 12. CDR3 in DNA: TGTGCCATCTCTGCGGCTTCCAGCGGGGGGTACGAGCAGTACGTC. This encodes CAISAASSGGYEQYV.

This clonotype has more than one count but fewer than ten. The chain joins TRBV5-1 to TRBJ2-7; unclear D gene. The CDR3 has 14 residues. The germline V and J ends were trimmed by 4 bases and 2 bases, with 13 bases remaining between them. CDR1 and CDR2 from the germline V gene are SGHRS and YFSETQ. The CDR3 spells CASSDPDSPYEQYF. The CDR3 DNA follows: TGCGCCAGCAGCGATCCAGACTCCCCCTACGAGCAGTACTTC.

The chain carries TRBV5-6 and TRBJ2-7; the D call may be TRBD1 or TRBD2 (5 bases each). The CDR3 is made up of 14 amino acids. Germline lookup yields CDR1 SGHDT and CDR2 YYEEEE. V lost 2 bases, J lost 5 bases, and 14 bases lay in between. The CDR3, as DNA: TGTGCCAGCAGCTTCGGGACCCAACCTAACGAGCAGTACTTC. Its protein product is CASSFGTQPNEQYF.

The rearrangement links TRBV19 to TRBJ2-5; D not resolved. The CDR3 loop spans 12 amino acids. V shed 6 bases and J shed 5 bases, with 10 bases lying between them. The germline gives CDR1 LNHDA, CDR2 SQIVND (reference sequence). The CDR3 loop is CASRSTGETQYF. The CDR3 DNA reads TGTGCCAGTAGGTCCACTGGGGAGACCCAGTACTTC.